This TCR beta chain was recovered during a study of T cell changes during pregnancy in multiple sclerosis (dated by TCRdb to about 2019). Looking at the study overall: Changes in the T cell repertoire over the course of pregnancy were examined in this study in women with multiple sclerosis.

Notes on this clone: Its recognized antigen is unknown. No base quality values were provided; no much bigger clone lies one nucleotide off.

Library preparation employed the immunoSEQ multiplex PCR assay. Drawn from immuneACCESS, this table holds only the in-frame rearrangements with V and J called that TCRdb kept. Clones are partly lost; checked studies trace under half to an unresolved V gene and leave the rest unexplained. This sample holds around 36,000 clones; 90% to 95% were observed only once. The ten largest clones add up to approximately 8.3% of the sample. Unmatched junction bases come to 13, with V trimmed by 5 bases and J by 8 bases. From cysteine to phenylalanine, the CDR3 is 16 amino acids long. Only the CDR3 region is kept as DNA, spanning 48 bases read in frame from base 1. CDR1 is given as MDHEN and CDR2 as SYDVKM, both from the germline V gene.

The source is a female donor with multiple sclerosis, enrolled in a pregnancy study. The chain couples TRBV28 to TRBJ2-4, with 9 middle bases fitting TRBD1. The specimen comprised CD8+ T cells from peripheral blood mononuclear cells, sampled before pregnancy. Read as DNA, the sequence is TGTGCCAGCAGTCCCACCCTGGAGGACAGGGGATACATTCAGTACTTC. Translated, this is CASSPTLEDRGYIQYF.